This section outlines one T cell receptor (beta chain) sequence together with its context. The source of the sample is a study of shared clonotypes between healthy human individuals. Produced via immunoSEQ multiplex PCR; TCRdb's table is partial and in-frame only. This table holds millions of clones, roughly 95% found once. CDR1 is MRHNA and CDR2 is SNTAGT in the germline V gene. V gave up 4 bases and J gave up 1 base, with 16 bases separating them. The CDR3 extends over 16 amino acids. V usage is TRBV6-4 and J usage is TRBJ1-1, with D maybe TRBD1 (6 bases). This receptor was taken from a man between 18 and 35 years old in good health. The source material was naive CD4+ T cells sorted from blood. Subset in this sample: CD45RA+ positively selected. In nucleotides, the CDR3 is TGTGCCAGCAGTGCTTTAGGGGGGGCTGGGAACACTGAAGCTTTCTTT. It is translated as CASSALGGAGNTEAFF.